A single sample gave rise to the 24 T cell receptor beta chains below, sequenced in a study of blood T cells in healthy people across ages. The second PCR ran about 7 to 12 cycles with a sample-barcoded 5' primer and J-beta primers. Each CDR3 protein is one row after TCRdb ran MiXCR on the 5' RACE reads. The sample yields some 920,000 distinct CDR3 sequences, roughly half seen once. The specimen was blood. These receptors all come from a woman in her sixties or seventies in good health.

This chain joins TRBV5-1 and TRBJ2-3, with D perhaps TRBD2 (6 bases). This CDR3 is built from 15 residues. Germline V gene sequence: CDR1 SGHRS, CDR2 YFSETQ. V was cut by 3 bases and J by 6 bases, with 17 bases left in between. This CDR3 is CASSSRGRGVDTQYF. The CDR3 nucleotides are TGCGCCAGCAGCTCACGGGGCCGCGGGGTGGATACGCAGTATTTT. The full variable domain, in which reference TRBV5-1 and TRBJ2-3 provide the parts outside the CDR3, is KAGVTQTPRYLIKTRGQQVTLSCSPISGHRSVSWYQQTPGQGLQFLFEYFSETQRNKGNFPGRFSGRQFSNSRSEMNVSTLELGDSALYLCASSSRGRGVDTQYFGPGTRLTVL.

The rearrangement joins TRBV18 to TRBJ1-5, with 8 bases identical to TRBD1. CDR1 and CDR2 from the germline V gene are KGHSH and LQKENI. J was trimmed by 0 bases and V by 5 bases; bases with no gene match: 9. CDR3 size: 17 residues. The CDR3 reads CASSSGQGPNSNQPQHF. DNA for the CDR3: TGTGCCAGCTCATCCGGACAGGGCCCTAATAGCAATCAGCCCCAGCATTTT.

The gene calls are TRBV2 and TRBJ2-4, with no clear D. The CDR3 is 9 residues long. CDR1 and CDR2 (germline): SNHLY, FYNNEI. Trimming cost V 8 bases and J 13 bases, with 9 bases left between them. The CDR3 spells CASGSEQYF. As DNA, the CDR3 is TGTGCCAGCGGTTCGGAGCAGTACTTC.

This rearrangement joins TRBV27 to TRBJ1-2; the match to TRBD1 covers 9 bases. Germline V lookup: CDR1 MNHEY, CDR2 SMNVEV (reference sequence). The CDR3 is made up of 15 amino acids. With V trimmed by 5 bases and J by 2 bases, 6 bases remained unmatched. DNA for the CDR3: TGTGCCAGCAGTCCCTGGACAGGGGTGAACTATGGCTACACCTTC. Translating it yields CASSPWTGVNYGYTF.

A few counts support this clonotype. The chain joins TRBV29-1 to TRBJ2-3; 10 nucleotides line up with TRBD2. This CDR3 is built from 15 residues. The junction had 7 bases not matched to a gene; V was cut back by 7 bases and J by 0 bases. Germline V gene sequence: CDR1 SQVTM, CDR2 ANQGSEA. The CDR3 DNA sequence: TGCAGCGCCAAGCGGACTAGCGGAAGCACAGATACGCAGTATTTT. It is translated as CSAKRTSGSTDTQYF.

In its sample, this clonotype was seen a few times. The DNA of the CDR3 is TGTGCCAGCAGCCAAGGTAGCGGGGCCTACGAGCAGTACTTC. Its translation is CASSQGSGAYEQYF. The J gene is TRBJ2-7, the V gene TRBV3-1; 8 bases agree with TRBD2. Trimming cost V 1 base and J 2 bases; bases outside gene matches: 1. CDR3 size: 14 residues. CDR1 and CDR2 (germline): LGHDT, YNNKEL (reference sequence).

The gene calls are TRBV7-2 and TRBJ2-3; tentatively, D is TRBD1 (6 bases). In germline, CDR1 is SGHTA, CDR2 FQGNSA. V lost 1 base and J 3 bases, leaving 11 bases between the germline ends. This CDR3 spans 15 amino acids. The CDR3 region is CASSLDGGRTDTQYF. The CDR3 DNA is TGTGCCAGCAGCTTAGATGGGGGCAGGACAGATACGCAGTATTTT.

Many counts were recorded for this clonotype. The chain recombines TRBV7-2 with TRBJ2-7; weak D call: TRBD2 (6 bases). Germline CDR1 reads SGHTA; CDR2 reads FQGNSA. The CDR3 totals 14 residues. Trimming removed 1 base from V and 5 bases from J, with 12 bases in between. In DNA, the CDR3 is TGTGCCAGCAGCTTAGGTCCGGGGGAGGACGAGCAGTACTTC. Protein: CASSLGPGEDEQYF.

The rearrangement uses TRBV29-1 and TRBJ2-3; 7 bases are a match to TRBD2. After removal of 3 bases from V and 8 bases from J, the junction contained 14 bases not matched to a gene. Looked up from germline, CDR1 is SQVTM and CDR2 is ANQGSEA. The CDR3 is 15 amino acids. The CDR3 is CSVEDSGLSFGTQYF. CDR3 in DNA: TGCAGCGTTGAGGATAGCGGGTTAAGTTTCGGTACGCAGTATTTT.

The chain joins TRBV9 to TRBJ1-2; D is unresolved. The CDR3 length is 13 residues. Germline loops: CDR1 SGDLS, CDR2 YYNGEE. V was pared by 4 bases and J by 4 bases, with 11 bases between. The CDR3 DNA is TGTGCCAGCAGCCCTAGACATCTCTATGGCTACACCTTC. Translation: CASSPRHLYGYTF.

This clonotype was counted ten times or more. This chain links TRBV29-1 with TRBJ2-7; weak D call: TRBD2 (5 bases). Trimming left V 6 bases short and J 3 bases short, with 12 bases between. The CDR3 extends over 12 amino acids. The germline CDR1 and CDR2 sequences are SQVTM and ANQGSEA. The CDR3 sequence: CSVGGSVYEQYF. The CDR3, as DNA: TGCAGCGTCGGCGGGTCAGTCTACGAGCAGTACTTC.

V gene TRBV6-5 combines with J gene TRBJ2-7; the D is unclear. The CDR3 covers 12 residues. Trimming removed 0 bases at V and 7 bases at J, with 7 bases between. Germline V CDR1 and CDR2: MNHEY, SVGAGI. Here the CDR3 reads CASSYSGWEQYF. CDR3 coding DNA: TGTGCCAGCAGTTACTCCGGGTGGGAGCAGTACTTC.

This clonotype turned up a few times. This sequence joins TRBV20-1 and TRBJ2-4; D perhaps matches TRBD1 (5 bases). The end of the DNA fits TRBJ2-7 better, so the J call may be wrong. Looked up from germline, CDR1 is DFQATT and CDR2 is SNEGSKA (reference sequence). This CDR3 has 13 amino acids. The CDR3 protein is CSAHSLGDYEQYF. CDR3 nucleotides: TGCAGTGCCCATTCCCTAGGGGACTACGAGCAGTACTTC.

The chain couples TRBV15 to TRBJ2-1; D is possibly TRBD1 or TRBD2 (5 bases each). This CDR3 has 14 residues. CDR1 and CDR2 (germline): LNHNV, YYDKDF (reference sequence). Trimming shortened V by 5 bases and J by 4 bases, and 12 bases separated the two germline ends. CDR3 sequence (DNA): TGTGCCACCAGCTCCCGGGACGGGTACAATGAGCAGTTCTTC. Amino acid sequence: CATSSRDGYNEQFF.

V is TRBV7-8 and J is TRBJ2-2, with TRBD1 identical over 7 bases. Germline CDR1 SGHVS, CDR2 FQNEAQ. Trimming at V came to 7 bases and at J to 7 bases, leaving 9 bases not matched to a gene. The CDR3 spans 14 residues. This CDR3 is CASKIGTASGELFF. The CDR3 DNA reads as TGTGCCAGCAAAATCGGGACAGCAAGCGGGGAGCTGTTTTTT.

This clonotype came up once. The CDR3 bases are TGCGCCAGCAGCTTGGAAGGGTCGGTTTCTCGGGGCTACACCTTC. Its translation: CASSLEGSVSRGYTF. The J gene is TRBJ1-2, the V gene TRBV5-1; the D is unclear. The CDR3 spans 15 residues. V was trimmed by 0 bases and J by 8 bases, leaving 17 bases between them. Germline V gives CDR1 SGHRS, CDR2 YFSETQ.

The chain employs TRBV7-3 and TRBJ1-1, with D unclear. V shed 4 bases and J shed 0 bases, with 6 bases lying between them. The V gene's germline CDR1 is SGHTA and CDR2 FQGTGA. The length of the CDR3 is 13 residues. CDR3 in amino acids: CASSSEMNTEAFF. The CDR3 DNA follows: TGTGCCAGCAGCTCGGAGATGAACACTGAAGCTTTCTTT.

This clonotype was observed once. The chain is built from TRBV27 and TRBJ2-2, with 7 bases matching TRBD2. J gave up 5 bases and V 1 base, and 25 bases lay outside the gene matches. Germline CDR1 and CDR2: MNHEY and SMNVEV (reference sequence). This CDR3 spans 22 amino acids. The CDR3 DNA is TGTGCCAGCAGTTTATTATTTTGGGGCCGGTCGAGCGGGATATTGGGGACCGGGGAGCTGTTTTTT. This encodes CASSLLFWGRSSGILGTGELFF.

The chain recombines TRBV12-3 or TRBV12-4 with TRBJ2-3; 8 bases fit TRBD1. V dropped 3 bases and J dropped 6; count of bases not matched to a gene: 5. The CDR3 totals 14 residues. The CDR3 region has the DNA TGTGCCAGCAGTTTGCAGGGGGCTCGGGATACGCAGTATTTT. Encoded protein: CASSLQGARDTQYF.

The rearrangement joins TRBV3-1 to TRBJ2-1; 12 positions match TRBD2. The V gene end was trimmed by 6 bases and the J gene end by 7 bases; junction bases not matched to a gene: 4. CDR1 LGHDT and CDR2 YNNKEL come from the germline V gene (reference sequence). The CDR3 totals 14 residues. The CDR3 protein is CASSRTSGENEQFF. CDR3 nucleotide sequence: TGTGCCAGCAGTCGGACTAGCGGGGAAAATGAGCAGTTCTTC.

The chain joins TRBV20-1 to TRBJ2-1, with D unclear. This CDR3 comprises 15 residues. Between the trimmed V and J ends, which lost 0 bases and 0 bases, there was a span of 9 bases. Germline V gene data show CDR1 as DFQATT and CDR2 as SNEGSKA (reference sequence). CDR3 DNA: TGCAGTGCTAGAGATCTAAGTAGCTCCTACAATGAGCAGTTCTTC. Protein product: CSARDLSSSYNEQFF.

This clonotype was recorded a few times. V is TRBV12-3 or TRBV12-4 and J is TRBJ2-1; possible D gene TRBD2, 6 bases. V was clipped by 5 bases and J by 6 bases, with 14 bases between them. The CDR3 is 14 residues long. DNA for the CDR3: TGTGCCAGCAGTCTCGCTAGCGTGTCCAATGAGCAGTTCTTC. Its protein is CASSLASVSNEQFF.

This chain connects TRBV2 to TRBJ2-3; the match to TRBD1 covers 8 bases. CDR1 is SNHLY, CDR2 FYNNEI, per germline. CDR3 size: 12 residues. With 9 bases clipped from V and 3 bases from J, the junction kept 2 bases outside the gene matches. The CDR3 spells CARGDRTDTQYF. The CDR3 DNA is TGTGCCAGGGGGGACAGGACAGATACGCAGTATTTT.

This clonotype has just one count. V is TRBV10-2 and J is TRBJ1-2, with 11 positions matching TRBD1. Germline V CDR1 and CDR2: WSHSY, SAAADI. The CDR3 spans 13 residues. V was clipped by 11 bases and J by 8 bases; unmatched bases: 10. CDR3 DNA sequence: TGCGCCTTGTCGAGGGACAGGGGGAACGGCTACACCTTC. It codes for CALSRDRGNGYTF.